Described below is a single TCR beta chain sequence and its context. The data belong to a study of CD8 T cells in Susac syndrome. It was with random hexamers that roughly 0.45 to 1 ug RNA was reverse transcribed. From the immunoSEQ multiplex PCR reads, TCRdb called clonotypes with MiXCR, one entry per CDR3 protein. Seen here are tens of thousands of distinct CDR3 sequences, about 92% observed once, and the top ten hold about 0.53%. TCR beta sequencing covered blood CD8+ and CD4+ T cells. This CDR3 is built from 15 residues. Trimming shortened V by 2 bases and J by 4 bases, and 14 bases separated the two germline ends.

The chain recombines TRBV12-3 or TRBV12-4 with TRBJ1-2; the D gene is possibly TRBD1 (6 bases). The sequence came from a human donor with Susac syndrome. Material: CD4+ T cells from PBMCs. The CDR3 is CASSLRVGGSYGYTF. CDR3 sequence (DNA): TGTGCCAGCAGTTTACGAGTAGGGGGAAGCTATGGCTACACCTTC.